The 22 T cell receptor beta chains given below trace back to one sample, sequenced in a study of blood T cell repertoires in COVID-19. Using immunoSEQ multiplex PCR, the repertoire was profiled, and TCRdb retains in-frame clones only, with some absent. Counted here are about 92,000 clones, 80% to 85% occurring once; the ten biggest clones make up about 17%. Input material: peripheral blood. Source of these receptors: a woman aged 80 or over with active or convalescent COVID-19.

This clone was recorded a few times. This chain links TRBV5-1 with TRBJ2-2; 9 nucleotides agree with TRBD1. Looked up from germline, CDR1 is SGHRS and CDR2 is YFSETQ. The junction had 4 bases not matched to a gene; V was cut back by 2 bases and J by 2 bases. The CDR3 is 16 amino acids. Here the CDR3 reads CASSFATGGNTGELFF. The CDR3 region has the DNA TGCGCCAGCAGCTTTGCGACAGGGGGAAACACCGGGGAGCTGTTTTTT.

The chain employs TRBV4-3 and TRBJ2-2; TRBD2 might be the D (5 bases). The CDR3 sequence is 15 residues long. The V and J ends lost 0 bases and 5 bases respectively, with 10 bases between them. CDR1 and CDR2 from the germline V gene are LGHNA and YSLEER. CDR3 in DNA: TGCGCCAGCAGCCAAGATCGGGTAGCGACCGGGGAGCTGTTTTTT. Translating it yields CASSQDRVATGELFF.

This clone was observed at least ten times. The rearrangement joins TRBV5-6 to TRBJ2-2; 15 bases fit TRBD2. From germline, CDR1 is SGHDT and CDR2 YYEEEE. The CDR3 runs to 19 residues. V was clipped by 4 bases and J by 1 base; unmatched bases: 8. CDR3 nucleotides: TGTGCCAGCAGCAACCTCCTGGGACTAGCGGGGGGGAACACCGGGGAGCTGTTTTTT. Residues: CASSNLLGLAGGNTGELFF. Full variable domain (missing parts from reference TRBV5-6 and TRBJ2-2): DAGVTQSPTHLIKTRGQQVTLRCSPKSGHDTVSWYQQALGQGPQFIFQYYEEEERQRGNFPDRFSGHQFPNYSSELNVNALLLGDSALYLCASSNLLGLAGGNTGELFFGEGSRLTVL.

J is TRBJ1-2 and V is TRBV27; 10 bases align to TRBD1. The CDR3 runs to 14 residues. Germline trimming cut 6 bases from V and 2 bases from J; bases unmatched to any gene: 3. CDR1 and CDR2 (germline): MNHEY, SMNVEV (reference sequence). The CDR3 region is CASRGQGENYGYTF. The CDR3 coding sequence is TGTGCCAGCAGAGGACAGGGGGAAAACTATGGCTACACCTTC.

This clone has just a few counts. J is TRBJ2-1 and V is TRBV5-4; 9 bases are shared with TRBD2. The CDR3 runs to 16 residues. J gave up 4 bases and V 5 bases, and 10 bases lay outside the gene matches. The germline V gene has CDR1 SGHNT and CDR2 YYREEE (reference sequence). This CDR3 is CASRRFSGSPYNEQFF. The CDR3, as DNA: TGTGCCAGCAGGCGTTTTAGCGGGAGCCCTTACAATGAGCAGTTCTTC.

The chain uses TRBV19 and TRBJ1-2, with 7 bases matching TRBD1. Trimming took 5 bases from V and 6 from J; bases not matched to a gene: 12. Germline CDR1 reads LNHDA; CDR2 reads SQIVND (reference sequence). This CDR3 comprises 15 residues. The CDR3 DNA reads TGTGCCAGTAGTCCAACGACAGGGTATAGAAATGGCTACACCTTC. Protein: CASSPTTGYRNGYTF.

This clone was seen only a few times. The chain has TRBV19 and TRBJ2-2, with 11 bases matching TRBD1. Germline assignment: CDR1 LNHDA and CDR2 SQIVND (reference sequence). The CDR3 consists of 16 residues. Trimming took 4 bases from V and 1 from J; bases not matched to a gene: 2. The CDR3 DNA sequence: TGTGCCAGTAGTACCGGGACAGGGGGGAACACCGGGGAGCTGTTTTTT. This translates into CASSTGTGGNTGELFF. Full variable domain (rest looked up from reference TRBV19 and TRBJ2-2): DGGITQSPKYLFRKEGQNVTLSCEQNLNHDAMYWYRQDPGQGLRLIYYSQIVNDFQKGDIAEGYSVSREKKESFPLTVTSAQKNPTAFYLCASSTGTGGNTGELFFGEGSRLTVL.

The chain joins TRBV2 to TRBJ1-3; D ambiguous. Trimming stripped 9 bases from V and 0 bases from J, with 3 bases between. Germline V gives CDR1 SNHLY, CDR2 FYNNEI. This CDR3 is 11 amino acids long. The CDR3 bases are TGTGCCAGGAGCTCTGGAAACACCATATATTTT. Protein: CARSSGNTIYF.

The V call is TRBV3-1 (or the pseudogene TRBV3-2), the J call TRBJ1-3; D is unclear. The length of the CDR3 is 14 residues. Germline assignment: CDR1 LGHDT and CDR2 YNNKEL (reference sequence). Trimming cost V 2 bases and J 1 base, with 6 bases left between them. Here the CDR3 reads CASSQSASGNTIYF. The CDR3 DNA follows: TGTGCCAGCAGCCAAAGCGCTTCTGGAAACACCATATATTTT.

The rearrangement joins TRBV7-9 to TRBJ1-6; possible D gene TRBD1, 5 bases. Trimming pared 7 bases from V and 8 bases from J, leaving 15 bases between. The length of the CDR3 is 14 residues. Germline V lookup: CDR1 SEHNR, CDR2 FQNEAQ (reference sequence). The CDR3, as DNA: TGTGCCAGCACCCCCGGGGGTGGTGATTCACCCCTCCACTTT. It encodes CASTPGGGDSPLHF.

CDR3 loop: CASSQDLGVGISGNTIYF. DNA of the CDR3: TGCGCCAGCAGCCAAGATCTCGGGGTGGGGATCTCTGGAAACACCATATATTTT. V and J are TRBV4-3 and TRBJ1-3; D is uncertain. Between the trimmed V and J ends, which lost 0 bases and 0 bases, there was a span of 15 bases. The CDR3 has 18 amino acids. The V gene's germline CDR1 is LGHNA and CDR2 YSLEER.

The chain recombines TRBV27 with TRBJ2-1, with TRBD2 identical over 8 bases. The CDR3 runs 15 residues. J gave up 7 bases and V 4 bases, and 9 bases lay outside the gene matches. Germline V gene data show CDR1 as MNHEY and CDR2 as SMNVEV (reference sequence). The CDR3 DNA is TGTGCCAGCAGTTGGGGGCGGGGGGTTTCAAATGAGCAGTTCTTC. It yields the protein CASSWGRGVSNEQFF.

The chain combines TRBV2 with TRBJ2-1, with TRBD2 matching over 12 bases. The germline V gene encodes CDR1 SNHLY and CDR2 FYNNEI. This CDR3 spans 13 amino acids. The J segment lost 8 bases and the V segment lost 7 bases, leaving 3 bases of the junction unmatched. For the CDR3, the DNA is TGTGCCAGCACTAGCGGGGGGGCCTATGAGCAGTTCTTC. Protein product: CASTSGGAYEQFF. Full variable domain (outside the CDR3, taken from reference TRBV2 and TRBJ2-1): EPEVTQTPSHQVTQMGQEVILRCVPISNHLYFYWYRQILGQKVEFLVSFYNNEISEKSEIFDDQFSVERPDGSNFTLKIRSTKLEDSAMYFCASTSGGAYEQFFGPGTRLTVL.

This chain links TRBV3-1 (or the pseudogene TRBV3-2) with TRBJ1-2, with D unresolved. This CDR3 region has 16 residues. The ends were cut back, 1 base at V and 4 bases at J, with 16 bases in the middle. Germline assignment: CDR1 LGHDT and CDR2 YNNKEL (reference sequence). The CDR3 sequence: CASSQAQLQNLYGYTF. In nucleotides, the CDR3 is TGTGCCAGCAGCCAAGCACAGCTACAAAACCTCTATGGCTACACCTTC.

The chain has TRBV5-4 and TRBJ1-3; D might be TRBD1 (6 bases). In germline, CDR1 is SGHNT, CDR2 YYREEE (reference sequence). This CDR3 comprises 17 residues. Trimming cost V 4 bases and J 2 bases, with 19 bases left between them. The CDR3 is CASSRGEVQGTGNTIYF. CDR3 nucleotides: TGTGCCAGCAGCCGCGGAGAAGTACAGGGAACTGGAAACACCATATATTTT. The full variable domain, in which reference TRBV5-4 and TRBJ1-3 provide the parts outside the CDR3, is ETGVTQSPTHLIKTRGQQVTLRCSSQSGHNTVSWYQQALGQGPQFIFQYYREEENGRGNFPPRFSGLQFPNYSSELNVNALELDDSALYLCASSRGEVQGTGNTIYFGEGSWLTVV.

This chain uses TRBV10-3 with TRBJ2-3; the match to TRBD1 covers 7 bases. Trimming removed 10 bases from V and 2 bases from J; junction bases left unmatched: 6. This CDR3 comprises 13 residues. Germline V gene data show CDR1 as ENHRY and CDR2 as SYGVKD. As DNA, the CDR3 is TGTGCCAGCCGGGGACAGACCACAGATACGCAGTATTTT. Translation: CASRGQTTDTQYF.

The J gene is TRBJ1-5, the V gene TRBV11-2, with 12 bases fitting TRBD1. The CDR3 contains 15 residues. Germline assignment: CDR1 SGHAT and CDR2 FQNNGV. After removal of 5 bases from V and 5 bases from J, the junction contained 4 bases not matched to a gene. The CDR3 region is CASSTGTGGYQPQHF. DNA of the CDR3: TGTGCCAGCAGCACCGGGACAGGGGGCTATCAGCCCCAGCATTTT.

Only one count was recorded for this clone. The gene calls are TRBV28 and TRBJ2-7; 8 bases map to TRBD2. The V gene end was trimmed by 6 bases and the J gene end by 0 bases; junction bases not matched to a gene: 10. This CDR3 contains 16 residues. Germline V gives CDR1 MDHEN, CDR2 SYDVKM. The CDR3 here is CASRLRASGSSYEQYF. The CDR3 nucleotides are TGTGCCAGCAGACTTAGGGCTAGCGGGTCCTCCTACGAGCAGTACTTC.

This clone was counted a single time. At one end, the junction sequence differs from germline, possibly due to a read error. The gene calls are TRBV7-7 and TRBJ2-5; 9 bases are shared with TRBD1. Germline-derived CDR1 and CDR2 are SSHAT and FNYEAQ (reference sequence). CDR3 size: 14 residues. The chain's CDR3 is CASSTTGGAATQYF. CDR3 sequence (DNA): TGTGCTAGCAGCACTACAGGGGGCGCGGCGACCCAGTACTTC.

The rearrangement uses TRBV28 and TRBJ2-5; D might be TRBD2 (6 bases). Trimming stripped 4 bases from V and 5 bases from J, with 14 bases between. CDR3 size: 14 residues. From germline, CDR1 is MDHEN and CDR2 SYDVKM. The CDR3 DNA is TGTGCCAGCAGTTCCCCCTGGAGGGCGGAGACCCAGTACTTC. The encoded protein is CASSSPWRAETQYF.

This chain joins TRBV28 and TRBJ2-5; TRBD2 agrees at 8 bases. CDR3 length: 18 residues. Germline CDR1 is MDHEN and CDR2 is SYDVKM. J lost 5 bases, V lost 1 base, and 15 bases had no gene match. This chain's CDR3 is CASSLSSGPTFSWETQYF. CDR3 coding DNA: TGTGCCAGCAGTTTATCTAGCGGGCCTACCTTCTCTTGGGAGACCCAGTACTTC.

The rearrangement joins TRBV30 to TRBJ2-3, with D tentatively TRBD1 (5 bases). Looked up from germline, CDR1 is GTSNPN and CDR2 is SVGIG (reference sequence). V was trimmed by 0 bases and J by 0 bases, leaving 10 bases between them. The CDR3 is 15 residues long. CDR3 nucleotides: TGTGCCTGGAGTGTTGGCGGACAAAGCACAGATACGCAGTATTTT. It specifies CAWSVGGQSTDTQYF.